Listed here is a single TCR beta chain. This sample is part of a study of cytomegalovirus exposure and HLA in healthy donors. PCR was performed using 60 Vbeta and 13 Jbeta primers. Measured with immunoSEQ multiplex PCR; TCRdb has only the in-frame clones, and not every one. The profile shows about 190,000 clones, around 88% of them singletons. The TCR comes from a woman aged 25 to 39 in good health and CMV-seronegative. Material for sequencing was PBMCs.

The CDR3 protein is CASTDLSNQPQHF. CDR3 in DNA: TGTGCCAGCACTGATCTCAGCAATCAGCCCCAGCATTTT. This chain connects TRBV6-1 to TRBJ1-5; no firm D call. The CDR3 extends over 13 amino acids. Per germline, CDR1 MNHNS and CDR2 SASEGT. V lost 7 bases to trimming and J lost 1 base, with 8 bases between them.